Listed here is a single TCR beta chain. Its antigen is still unknown. Relative to the germline gene, one junction end is altered; a read error may explain this. TCRbeta-specific cDNA was reverse-transcribed from about 0.45 ug total RNA using a constant-region primer and ProtoScript II reverse transcriptase. Three nested multiplex PCR rounds, following a slightly modified ARM-PCR procedure, were used to build the TCRbeta libraries. Each of the first two PCR rounds ran for approximately 10 cycles using multiplex TRBV1-TRBV30 forward primers together with a Cbeta reverse primer. A final 25-cycle PCR with Deep VentR polymerase added sample barcodes and Illumina adapters. Amplicons of 200-500 bp were gel-purified with a QIAquick gel extraction kit before sequencing. The TCRbeta amplicons were sequenced with 250-bp paired-end reads on an Illumina HiSeq 2500. On the study's bioinformatics: Trimmomatic v0.33 was used to quality-trim the reads, and FLASH v1.2.11 was used to merge paired reads so that full CDR3 sequences could be recovered. MiGEC v1.2.1b assigned V, D and J germline segments to the rearranged TCRbeta sequences. Clonotype statistics and Shannon-Wiener diversity indices were computed with VDJtools v1.0.0. Except for diversity analysis, only each sample's 250 most abundant clonotypes were used in subsequent analyses to reduce sampling bias. TCRdb reanalyzed the raw reads on its own, using fastp at Q25 for trimming and MiXCR for clone calling, and kept in-frame beta chains. Every entry covers one CDR3 protein and lists the most common genes and DNA from its rows. The V and J calls follow TCRdb's processing rather than the paper's. For this sample there are about 300,000 distinct CDR3 sequences; roughly 60% appear just once. Roughly 8.9% of the sample rests with the top ten.

This sample stems from a study of tumor-infiltrating lymphocytes in primary liver carcinoma (dated by TCRdb to 2016 to 2017). Background on the whole study: Between November 2015 and early 2016, roughly 5 patients in China with histopathologically diagnosed primary liver carcinoma had their tumors surgically resected. Samples yielded roughly 3.5 to 8 million productive TCRbeta reads; read depth did not differ significantly between tissue types. TCRbeta repertoire sequencing, expression microarrays and whole-exome sequencing were combined in the study across five regions of each liver tumor, with adjacent normal tissue and blood also included. Repertoires from technical replicates were highly reproducible, with mean shared-clone rates about 0.88 and correlation coefficients above 0.95. A total of 35 or so specimens from 5 patients went through TCRbeta repertoire sequencing, namely 25 tumor regions, 5 adjacent noncancerous liver tissues and 5 peripheral blood samples. The five patients had tumors staged T1-T3 N0M0, with maximum diameters ranging from about 4.2 to 11 cm. Of the five patients, three men and two women aged 30 to 69 years, four had hepatocellular carcinoma and one had combined HCC and intrahepatic cholangiocarcinoma.

The germline V gene (reference sequence) yields SGHNT for CDR1 and YYREEE for CDR2. The CDR3 runs 14 amino acids, cysteine and phenylalanine included. This entry keeps only the CDR3 DNA: 42 bases, framed from base 1. Blood RNA was extracted from unsorted whole blood using TRIzol reagent, and germline DNA was obtained with the DNeasy Blood & Tissue kit. At the time of sampling, the patients had chronic HBV infection and had not received any treatment. Before surgery, 3 to 5 milliliters of peripheral blood were collected into K2EDTA tubes. On the study overall, not on this receptor specifically: Repertoire overlap was found to be higher between tumor regions (mean around 35%) than between tumor-adjacent (about 17%) or tumor-blood (roughly 15%) pairs, consistent with antigen-driven expansion. The study included only five patients, and the authors note findings should be validated in a larger study. Because the samples were bulk and unsorted, CD4+ and CD8+ T cell repertoires could not be compared. Because only the TCR beta chain was sequenced and unpaired alpha chains were not captured, true repertoire diversity is likely underestimated. The top 250 clones accounted for a significantly greater share of the repertoire in tumors than in blood (p = 0.039).

This TCR derives from a man aged 35 to 55 with primary liver carcinoma and hepatitis B virus infection. This sequence uses TRBV5-4 and TRBJ1-1; the D gene lacks a confident call. Sequencing used peripheral blood. This receptor has the CDR3 CASSLNRRNTEAFF. The bases read TGTGCCAGTAGCTTGAACAGACGGAACACTGAAGCTTTCTTT.